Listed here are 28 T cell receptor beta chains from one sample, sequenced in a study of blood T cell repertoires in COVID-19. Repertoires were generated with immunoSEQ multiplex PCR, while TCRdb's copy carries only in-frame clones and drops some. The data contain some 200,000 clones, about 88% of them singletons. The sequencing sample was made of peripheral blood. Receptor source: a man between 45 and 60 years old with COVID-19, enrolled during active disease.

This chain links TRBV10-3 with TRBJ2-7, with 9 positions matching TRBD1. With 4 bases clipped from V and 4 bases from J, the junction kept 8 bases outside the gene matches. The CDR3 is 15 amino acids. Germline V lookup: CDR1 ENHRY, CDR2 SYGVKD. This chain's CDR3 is CAISAPGQGVYEQYF. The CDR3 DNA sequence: TGTGCCATCAGTGCTCCGGGACAGGGTGTGTACGAGCAGTACTTC.

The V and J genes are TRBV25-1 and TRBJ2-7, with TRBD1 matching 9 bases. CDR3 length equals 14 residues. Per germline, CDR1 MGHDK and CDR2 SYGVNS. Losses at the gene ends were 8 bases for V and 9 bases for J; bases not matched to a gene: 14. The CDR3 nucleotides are TGTGCCAGCGCAATGACCGGGACAGGGATTCGGCAGTACTTC. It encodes CASAMTGTGIRQYF.

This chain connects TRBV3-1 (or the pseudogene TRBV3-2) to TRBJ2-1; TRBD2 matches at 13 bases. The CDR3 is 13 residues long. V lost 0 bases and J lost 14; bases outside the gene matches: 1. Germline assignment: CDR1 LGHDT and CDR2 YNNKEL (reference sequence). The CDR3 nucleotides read TGTGCCAGCAGCCAAGATGGGACTAGCGGGAAGTTCTTC. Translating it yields CASSQDGTSGKFF.

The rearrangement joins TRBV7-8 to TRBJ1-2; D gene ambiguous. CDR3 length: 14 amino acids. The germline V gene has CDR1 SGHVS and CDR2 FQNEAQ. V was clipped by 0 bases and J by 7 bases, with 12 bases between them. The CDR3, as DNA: TGTGCCAGCAGCTTAGCGGGCTTTGGTGCTGGCTACACCTTC. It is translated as CASSLAGFGAGYTF.

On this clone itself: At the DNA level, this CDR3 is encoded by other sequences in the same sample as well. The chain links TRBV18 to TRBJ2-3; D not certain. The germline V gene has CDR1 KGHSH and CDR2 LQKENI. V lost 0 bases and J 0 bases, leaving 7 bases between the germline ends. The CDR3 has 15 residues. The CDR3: CASSPPSLSTDTQYF. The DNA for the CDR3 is TGTGCCAGCTCACCACCTTCCCTGAGCACAGATACGCAGTATTTT.

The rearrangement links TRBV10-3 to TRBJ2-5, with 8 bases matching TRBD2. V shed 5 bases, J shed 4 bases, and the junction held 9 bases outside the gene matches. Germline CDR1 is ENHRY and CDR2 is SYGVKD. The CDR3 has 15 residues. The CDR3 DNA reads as TGTGCCATCAGTAGTGTTAGCGGGGTGGGAGAGACCCAGTACTTC. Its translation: CAISSVSGVGETQYF.

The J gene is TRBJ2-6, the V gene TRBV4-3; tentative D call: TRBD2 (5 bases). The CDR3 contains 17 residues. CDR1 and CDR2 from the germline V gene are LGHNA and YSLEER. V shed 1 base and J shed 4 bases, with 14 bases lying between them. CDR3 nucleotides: TGCGCCAGCAGCCAAGTGGGATCCGCGGGCGGGGCCAACGTCCTGACTTTC. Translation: CASSQVGSAGGANVLTF.

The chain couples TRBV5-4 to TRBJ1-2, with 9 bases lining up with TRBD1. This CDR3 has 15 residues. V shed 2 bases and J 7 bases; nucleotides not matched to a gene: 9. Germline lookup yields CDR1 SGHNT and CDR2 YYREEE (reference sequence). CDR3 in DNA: TGTGCCAGCAGCTTCCGGGACAGGGACTTTTTTGGCTACACCTTC. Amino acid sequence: CASSFRDRDFFGYTF.

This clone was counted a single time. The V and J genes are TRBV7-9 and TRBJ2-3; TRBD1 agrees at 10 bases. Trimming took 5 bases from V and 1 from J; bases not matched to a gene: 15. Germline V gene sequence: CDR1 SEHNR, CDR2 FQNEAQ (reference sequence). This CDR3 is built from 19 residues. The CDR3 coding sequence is TGTGCCAGCAGCCCCGGCCAAGGGACAGGGGTACACGGCACAGATACGCAGTATTTT. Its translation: CASSPGQGTGVHGTDTQYF.

The CDR3 is CASSLGTTRGDTQYF. For the CDR3, the DNA is TGTGCCAGCAGCTTAGGGACTACCCGCGGAGATACGCAGTATTTT. The chain links TRBV13 to TRBJ2-3; TRBD2 is a possible D gene (5 bases). V lost 0 bases, J lost 5 bases, and 12 bases lay in between. This CDR3 spans 15 amino acids. The germline V gene encodes CDR1 PRHDT and CDR2 FYEKMQ (reference sequence).

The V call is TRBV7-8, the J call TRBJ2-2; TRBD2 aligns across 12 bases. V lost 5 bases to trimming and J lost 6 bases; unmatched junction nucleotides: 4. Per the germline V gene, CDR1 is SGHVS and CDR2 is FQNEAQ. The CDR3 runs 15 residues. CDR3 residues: CASSMTSGRSGELFF. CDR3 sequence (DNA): TGTGCCAGCAGCATGACTAGCGGGAGATCCGGGGAGCTGTTTTTT.

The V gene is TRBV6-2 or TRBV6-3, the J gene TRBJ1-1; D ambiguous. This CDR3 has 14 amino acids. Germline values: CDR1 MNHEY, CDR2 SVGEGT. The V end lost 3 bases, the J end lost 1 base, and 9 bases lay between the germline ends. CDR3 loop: CASSYRLENTEAFF. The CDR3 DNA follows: TGTGCCAGCAGTTATCGACTAGAGAACACTGAAGCTTTCTTT.

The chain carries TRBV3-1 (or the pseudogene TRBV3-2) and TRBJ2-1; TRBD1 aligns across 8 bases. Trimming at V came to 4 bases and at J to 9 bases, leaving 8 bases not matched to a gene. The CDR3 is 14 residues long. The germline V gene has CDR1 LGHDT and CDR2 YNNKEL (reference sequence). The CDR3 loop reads CASSPQGAEGEQFF. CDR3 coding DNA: TGTGCCAGCAGCCCGCAGGGGGCTGAGGGTGAGCAGTTCTTC.

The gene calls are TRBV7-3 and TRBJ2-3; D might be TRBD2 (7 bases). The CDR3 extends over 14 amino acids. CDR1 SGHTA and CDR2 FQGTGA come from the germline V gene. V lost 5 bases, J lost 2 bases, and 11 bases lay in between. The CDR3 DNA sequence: TGTGCCAGCAGCCCGCGGGGGCCCACAGATACGCAGTATTTT. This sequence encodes CASSPRGPTDTQYF.

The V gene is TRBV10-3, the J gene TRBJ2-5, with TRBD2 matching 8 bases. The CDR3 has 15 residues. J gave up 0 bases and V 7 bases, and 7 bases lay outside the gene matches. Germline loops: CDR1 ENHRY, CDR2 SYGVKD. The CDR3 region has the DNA TGTGCCATCAAAACCAGCGGGGGAGACCAAGAGACCCAGTACTTC. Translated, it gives CAIKTSGGDQETQYF.

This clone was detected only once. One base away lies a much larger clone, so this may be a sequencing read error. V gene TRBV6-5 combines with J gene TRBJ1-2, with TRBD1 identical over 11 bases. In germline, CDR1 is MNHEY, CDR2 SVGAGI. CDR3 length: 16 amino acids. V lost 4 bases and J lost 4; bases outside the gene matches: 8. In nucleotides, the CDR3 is TGTGCCAGCAGTTGCACCCGGACAGGGGGCGGCTATGGCTACACCTTC. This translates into CASSCTRTGGGYGYTF.

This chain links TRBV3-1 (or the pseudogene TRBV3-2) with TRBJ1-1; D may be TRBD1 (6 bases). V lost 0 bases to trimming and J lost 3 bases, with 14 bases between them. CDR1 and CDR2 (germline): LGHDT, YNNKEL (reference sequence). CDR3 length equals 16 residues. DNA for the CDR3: TGTGCCAGCAGCCAAGAGGGGGCCGGGGGGGACACTGAAGCTTTCTTT. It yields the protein CASSQEGAGGDTEAFF.

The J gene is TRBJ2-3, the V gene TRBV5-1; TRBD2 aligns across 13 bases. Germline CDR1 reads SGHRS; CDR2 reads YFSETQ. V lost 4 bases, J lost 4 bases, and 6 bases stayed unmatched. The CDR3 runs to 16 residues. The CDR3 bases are TGCGCCAGCAGCATTGGACTAGCGGGAGCGGCAGATACGCAGTATTTT. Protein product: CASSIGLAGAADTQYF.

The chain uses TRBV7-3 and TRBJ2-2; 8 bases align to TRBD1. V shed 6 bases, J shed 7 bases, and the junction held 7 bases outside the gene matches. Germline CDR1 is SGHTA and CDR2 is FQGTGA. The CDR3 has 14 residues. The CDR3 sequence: CASRPTGAGGELFF. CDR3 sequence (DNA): TGTGCCAGCAGACCGACAGGGGCGGGCGGGGAGCTGTTTTTT. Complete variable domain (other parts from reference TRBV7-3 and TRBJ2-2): GAGVSQTPSNKVTEKGKYVELRCDPISGHTALYWYRQSLGQGPEFLIYFQGTGAADDSGLPNDRFFAVRPEGSVSTLKIQRTERGDSAVYLCASRPTGAGGELFFGEGSRLTVL.

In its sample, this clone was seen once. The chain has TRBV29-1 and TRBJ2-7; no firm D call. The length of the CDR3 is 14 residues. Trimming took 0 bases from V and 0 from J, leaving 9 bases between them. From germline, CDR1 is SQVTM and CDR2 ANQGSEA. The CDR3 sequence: CSVEDRSDSYEQYF. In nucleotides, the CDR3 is TGCAGCGTTGAAGATCGCAGCGACTCCTACGAGCAGTACTTC.

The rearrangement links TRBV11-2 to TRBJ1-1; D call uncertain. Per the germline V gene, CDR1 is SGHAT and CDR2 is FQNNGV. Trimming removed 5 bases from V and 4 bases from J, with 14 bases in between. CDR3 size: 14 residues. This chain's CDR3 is CASSPLAIITEAFF. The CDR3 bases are TGTGCCAGCAGCCCCTTGGCCATAATCACTGAAGCTTTCTTT.

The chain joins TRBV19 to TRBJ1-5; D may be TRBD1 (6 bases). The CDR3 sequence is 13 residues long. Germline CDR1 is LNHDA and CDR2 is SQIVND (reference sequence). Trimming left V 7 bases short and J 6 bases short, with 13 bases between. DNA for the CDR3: TGTGCCAGTAACGGACAGCCAGGTCAGCCCCAGCATTTT. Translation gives CASNGQPGQPQHF.

For the CDR3, the DNA is TGTGCCAGCAACGGCGGGGCAGGGGGCTACGAGACCCAGTACTTC. This encodes CASNGGAGGYETQYF. The V and J genes are TRBV9 and TRBJ2-5; 8 bases map to TRBD1. V lost 6 bases to trimming and J lost 5 bases; unmatched junction nucleotides: 12. The CDR3 has 15 amino acids. The germline V gene encodes CDR1 SGDLS and CDR2 YYNGEE.

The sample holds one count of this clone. The CDR3 region is CASSQEAGGPSYNEQFF. DNA of the CDR3: TGCGCCAGCAGCCAAGAGGCCGGGGGGCCGTCCTACAATGAGCAGTTCTTC. The J gene is TRBJ2-1, the V gene TRBV4-3, with a weak D call TRBD2 (7 bases). In germline, CDR1 is LGHNA, CDR2 YSLEER. With 0 bases removed from V and 1 base from J, the gap between germline ends came to 13 bases. The CDR3 is 17 residues long.

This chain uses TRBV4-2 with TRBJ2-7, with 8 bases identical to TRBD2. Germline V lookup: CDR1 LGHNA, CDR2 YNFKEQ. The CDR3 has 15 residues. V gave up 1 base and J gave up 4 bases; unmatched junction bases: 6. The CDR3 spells CASSQGSGLEYEQYF. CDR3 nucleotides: TGTGCCAGCAGCCAAGGGTCGGGACTAGAATACGAGCAGTACTTC.

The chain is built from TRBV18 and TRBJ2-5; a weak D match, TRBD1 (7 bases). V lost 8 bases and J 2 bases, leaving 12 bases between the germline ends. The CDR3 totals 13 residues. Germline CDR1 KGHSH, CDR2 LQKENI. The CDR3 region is CASTGAGQETQYF. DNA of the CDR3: TGTGCCAGCACAGGGGCGGGGCAAGAGACCCAGTACTTC.

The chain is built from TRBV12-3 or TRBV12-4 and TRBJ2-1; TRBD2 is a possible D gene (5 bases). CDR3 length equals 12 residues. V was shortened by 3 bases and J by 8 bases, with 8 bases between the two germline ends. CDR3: CASSFPGYEQFF. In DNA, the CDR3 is TGTGCCAGCAGTTTCCCGGGGTATGAGCAGTTCTTC.

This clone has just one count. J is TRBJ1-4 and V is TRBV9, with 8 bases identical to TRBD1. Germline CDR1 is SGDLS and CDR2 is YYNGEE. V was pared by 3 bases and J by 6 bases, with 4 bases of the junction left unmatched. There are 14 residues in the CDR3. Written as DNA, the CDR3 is TGTGCCAGCAGCGAGCCAGGGGGCGATGAAAAACTGTTTTTT. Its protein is CASSEPGGDEKLFF.